A single sample is the source of the 19 T cell receptor beta chains below, sequenced in a study of PD-L1 blockade in urothelial cancer (dated by TCRdb to about 2017). Receptors were amplified or captured by the immunoSEQ multiplex PCR assay. Sourced from immuneACCESS, this table was stored by TCRdb with only in-frame sequences that have V and J called. A share of the clones is absent; for the studies checked, an unresolved V gene accounts for under half, and the remainder has no known explanation. In all, the sample holds roughly 51,000 clones, and about 82% of those were seen once. Approximately 21% of the sample rests with the top ten. What the time point label conveys for this sample: pretreatment peripheral blood. The specimen comprised PBMCs, sampled around atezolizumab (anti-PD-L1) treatment. The source is a man in his fifties or sixties with urothelial cancer.

The V and J genes are TRBV4-2 and TRBJ1-1; tentative D call: TRBD1 (5 bases). The germline V and J ends were trimmed by 0 bases and 4 bases, with 18 bases remaining between them. The CDR3 runs to 17 residues. Germline V gene lookup returns CDR1 LGHNA and CDR2 YNFKEQ. The CDR3 nucleotides are TGTGCCAGCAGCCAAGAACTAAGCGCAGGGTTAGGCACTGAAGCTTTCTTT. Its protein is CASSQELSAGLGTEAFF.

The DNA for the CDR3 is TGTGCCTGGGGGGGGACAGGCTCAACCGGGGAGCTGTTTTTT. Its protein is CAWGGTGSTGELFF. The chain has TRBV30 and TRBJ2-2; TRBD1 matches 8 bases. Germline CDR1 GTSNPN, CDR2 SVGIG (reference sequence). J lost 5 bases, V lost 5 bases, and 7 bases had no gene match. This CDR3 region has 14 residues.

This clone was seen only a few times. V is TRBV18 and J is TRBJ2-2; weak D call: TRBD2 (6 bases). Trimming took off 0 bases at V and 5 bases at J, with 10 bases between the two ends. CDR1 is KGHSH and CDR2 is LQKENI in the germline V gene. The CDR3 has 15 amino acids. The CDR3 DNA follows: TGTGCCAGCTCACCACCGCTGGGAGGTACCGGGGAGCTGTTTTTT. Protein product: CASSPPLGGTGELFF. Variable domain in full (rest from reference TRBV18 and TRBJ2-2): NAGVMQNPRHLVRRRGQEARLRCSPMKGHSHVYWYRQLPEEGLKFMVYLQKENIIDESGMPKERFSAEFPKEGPSILRIQQVVRGDSAAYFCASSPPLGGTGELFFGEGSRLTVL.

This rearrangement joins TRBV9 to TRBJ2-7; tentative D call: TRBD1 (7 bases). CDR3 size: 18 residues. Trimming stripped 4 bases from V and 2 bases from J, with 25 bases between. The germline gives CDR1 SGDLS, CDR2 YYNGEE. CDR3 amino acids: CASSPHGGGASEPYEQYF. The CDR3 coding sequence is TGTGCCAGCAGCCCCCATGGAGGGGGCGCATCCGAACCCTACGAGCAGTACTTC.

The chain joins TRBV5-4 to TRBJ1-6, with 7 positions matching TRBD1. This CDR3 is built from 15 residues. Germline-derived CDR1 and CDR2 are SGHNT and YYREEE (reference sequence). J lost 9 bases, V lost 5 bases, and 11 bases had no gene match. As DNA, the CDR3 is TGTGCCAGCAGGGCGAAACAGGGGATGGGTTCACCCCTCCACTTT. Translated, it gives CASRAKQGMGSPLHF.

DNA of the CDR3: TGTGCCAGCAGTCCCCTAACAGGGGGTGCCAACATTCAGTACTTC. Translated: CASSPLTGGANIQYF. The rearrangement links TRBV27 to TRBJ2-4; 8 bases are a match to TRBD1. The CDR3 is 15 residues long. V was pared by 5 bases and J by 7 bases, with 10 bases of the junction left unmatched. Germline V gene sequence: CDR1 MNHEY, CDR2 SMNVEV (reference sequence).

V usage is TRBV18 and J usage is TRBJ2-1, with D perhaps matching TRBD2 (6 bases). Germline values: CDR1 KGHSH, CDR2 LQKENI. The V gene lost 3 bases and the J gene lost 9 bases, with 15 bases spanning the gap. This CDR3 comprises 14 residues. The CDR3: CASSPGGSATEQFF. In nucleotides, the CDR3 is TGTGCCAGCTCACCGGGGGGTAGCGCAACTGAGCAGTTCTTC.

This clone is a singleton in its sample. This rearrangement joins TRBV9 to TRBJ1-5; D uncertain. The ends were cut back, 4 bases at V and 2 bases at J, with 16 bases in the middle. CDR1 SGDLS and CDR2 YYNGEE come from the germline V gene. The CDR3 is made up of 16 amino acids. The CDR3 sequence: CASSSPRGDGNQPQHF. CDR3 DNA sequence: TGTGCCAGCAGCTCCCCCCGCGGTGACGGCAATCAGCCCCAGCATTTT. Variable domain in full (rest from reference TRBV9 and TRBJ1-5): DSGVTQTPKHLITATGQRVTLRCSPRSGDLSVYWYQQSLDQGLQFLIQYYNGEERAKGNILERFSAQQFPDLHSELNLSSLELGDSALYFCASSSPRGDGNQPQHFGDGTRLSIL.

This rearrangement joins TRBV10-1 to TRBJ2-2; 7 bases align to TRBD2. This CDR3 is built from 16 residues. The germline V gene encodes CDR1 WNHNN and CDR2 SYGVQD (reference sequence). Germline trimming cut 9 bases from V and 1 base from J; bases unmatched to any gene: 11. CDR3 coding DNA: TGCGCCAGAAATACTAGCGCACGGATGAACACCGGGGAGCTGTTTTTT. As protein: CARNTSARMNTGELFF.

This chain joins TRBV6-4 and TRBJ2-3, with unresolved D. Germline V gene sequence: CDR1 MRHNA, CDR2 SNTAGT. Trimming removed 0 bases from V and 4 bases from J, with 2 bases in between. The CDR3 is 12 residues long. DNA of the CDR3: TGTGCCAGCAGTGACTCCTCAGATACGCAGTATTTT. Protein product: CASSDSSDTQYF.

The chain links TRBV7-2 to TRBJ1-5; D is undetermined. The CDR3 is made up of 15 amino acids. Trimming cost V 5 bases and J 0 bases, with 11 bases left between them. Germline CDR1 SGHTA, CDR2 FQGNSA. CDR3 in amino acids: CASSLLSDSNQPQHF. DNA for the CDR3: TGTGCCAGCAGCCTCTTGAGCGATAGCAATCAGCCCCAGCATTTT.

V gene TRBV5-1 combines with J gene TRBJ2-2, with 7 nucleotides matching TRBD1. This CDR3 contains 14 residues. V dropped 4 bases and J dropped 4; count of bases not matched to a gene: 4. CDR1 is SGHRS and CDR2 is YFSETQ in the germline V gene. In nucleotides, the CDR3 is TGCGCCAGCAGCGGACAGGCAGGCACCGGGGAGCTGTTTTTT. Translated: CASSGQAGTGELFF.

V usage is TRBV5-1 and J usage is TRBJ2-1; 9 bases align to TRBD1. The CDR3 sequence is 14 residues long. J lost 6 bases, V lost 7 bases, and 8 bases had no gene match. The V gene's germline CDR1 is SGHRS and CDR2 YFSETQ. CDR3 bases: TGCGCCAGCTGCTGGACAGGGGTGAGCAATGAGCAGTTCTTC. Amino acids: CASCWTGVSNEQFF. The whole variable domain, filled in from reference TRBV5-1 and TRBJ2-1, reads KAGVTQTPRYLIKTRGQQVTLSCSPISGHRSVSWYQQTPGQGLQFLFEYFSETQRNKGNFPGRFSGRQFSNSRSEMNVSTLELGDSALYLCASCWTGVSNEQFFGPGTRLTVL.

The CDR3 loop reads CASSVGTSEAQHF. Here the CDR3 DNA reads TGTGCCAGCAGCGTTGGGACATCTGAGGCCCAGCATTTT. The chain has TRBV9 and TRBJ1-5, with D perhaps matching TRBD1 (6 bases). Trimming pared 2 bases from V and 11 bases from J, leaving 14 bases between. The CDR3 covers 13 residues. The germline V gene encodes CDR1 SGDLS and CDR2 YYNGEE.

The chain carries TRBV5-1 and TRBJ1-3; the D is unclear. CDR1 and CDR2 (germline): SGHRS, YFSETQ. The CDR3 runs 14 residues. Trimming cost V 0 bases and J 4 bases, with 8 bases left between them. CDR3 in amino acids: CASSLDDGGNTIYF. As DNA, the CDR3 is TGCGCCAGCAGCTTGGACGACGGGGGAAACACCATATATTTT. The variable domain in full, completed from reference TRBV5-1 and TRBJ1-3, reads KAGVTQTPRYLIKTRGQQVTLSCSPISGHRSVSWYQQTPGQGLQFLFEYFSETQRNKGNFPGRFSGRQFSNSRSEMNVSTLELGDSALYLCASSLDDGGNTIYFGEGSWLTVV.

The V gene is TRBV5-1, the J gene TRBJ1-1; 9 positions match TRBD1. This CDR3 has 15 amino acids. V shed 4 bases and J 3 bases; nucleotides not matched to a gene: 7. The germline CDR1 and CDR2 sequences are SGHRS and YFSETQ. The CDR3, as DNA: TGCGCCAGCAGCAAATCCGGGACAGGGTACACTGAAGCTTTCTTT. Amino acids: CASSKSGTGYTEAFF.

This clone was observed a handful of times. The chain is built from TRBV10-3 and TRBJ1-3; 8 bases are a match to TRBD1. Germline V gene data show CDR1 as ENHRY and CDR2 as SYGVKD. This CDR3 has 13 amino acids. The ends lost 6 bases at V and 8 bases at J; junction bases unmatched: 6. In nucleotides, the CDR3 is TGTGCCATCAGGTCGGACAGGGCGGACACCATATATTTT. This codes for CAIRSDRADTIYF.

The chain has TRBV25-1 and TRBJ1-2; D call uncertain. The CDR3 is 14 residues long. V dropped 2 bases and J dropped 5 bases, with 12 bases sitting between them. The germline CDR1 and CDR2 sequences are MGHDK and SYGVNS. The CDR3, as DNA: TGTGCCAGCAGTGAACTCCCCCCCGGGTATGGCTACACCTTC. Translation gives CASSELPPGYGYTF.

This clone is categorized as medium-sized. V gene TRBV19 combines with J gene TRBJ2-1, with 12 bases identical to TRBD2. Germline V gene data show CDR1 as LNHDA and CDR2 as SQIVND (reference sequence). V gave up 4 bases and J gave up 9 bases; unmatched junction bases: 10. This CDR3 region has 16 residues. The CDR3 DNA sequence: TGTGCCAGTAGTACCTTGACTAGCGGGAGAGTTGTTGAGCAGTTCTTC. It translates to CASSTLTSGRVVEQFF.